This T cell receptor beta chain was retrieved from a study of blood T cell repertoires in COVID-19. CDR3 length equals 13 residues. Trimming removed 3 bases from V and 1 base from J, with 6 bases in between. The V gene's germline CDR1 is SGHDN and CDR2 FVKESK. Clones were read by immunoSEQ multiplex PCR, and TCRdb kept only the in-frame ones, dropping some. Of around 100,000 clones listed, roughly four fifths are singletons. This rearrangement joins TRBV14 to TRBJ2-5, with a weak D call TRBD1 (5 bases). The origin of this receptor is a man between 60 and 70 years old with acute or convalescent COVID-19. Sequenced material: peripheral blood. The CDR3 sequence is CASSQTVQETQYF. The CDR3 DNA reads TGTGCCAGCAGCCAGACAGTCCAAGAGACCCAGTACTTC.